The 23 T cell receptor beta chains below come from one sample, sequenced in a study of cytomegalovirus exposure and HLA in healthy donors. Primers for the PCR totalled 60 Vbeta and 13 Jbeta. Sequenced by immunoSEQ multiplex PCR; TCRdb stores in-frame clones only, minus some. The sample consists of about 96,000 clones, 65% to 80% of them appearing once. The sequencing sample was made of PBMCs. The receptors stem from a woman in her seventies in good health and CMV-seropositive.

This clone was detected a few times. Other DNA sequences in the same sample also yield this CDR3. This CDR3 is CSVGNTQYF. CDR3 nucleotides: TGCAGCGTTGGTAATACGCAGTATTTT. The rearrangement joins TRBV29-1 to TRBJ2-3, with unresolved D. Trimming shortened V by 4 bases and J by 7 bases, and 3 bases separated the two germline ends. This CDR3 comprises 9 residues. The germline gives CDR1 SQVTM, CDR2 ANQGSEA.

This clone occurred once. V and J are TRBV19 and TRBJ1-5, with 8 nucleotides matching TRBD1. Per germline, CDR1 LNHDA and CDR2 SQIVND (reference sequence). The CDR3 sequence is 14 residues long. Unmatched junction bases numbered 7, after V lost 6 bases and J lost 6 bases. The CDR3 region is CASRIDRGRQPQHF. In nucleotides, the CDR3 is TGTGCCAGTAGGATCGACAGGGGTCGTCAGCCCCAGCATTTT.

The chain combines TRBV6-1 with TRBJ1-5; D possibly corresponds to TRBD1 (5 bases). This CDR3 is 13 amino acids long. The germline V gene encodes CDR1 MNHNS and CDR2 SASEGT. V lost 4 bases to trimming and J lost 7 bases, with 11 bases between them. The CDR3 DNA is TGTGCCAGCAGTGGGGTTAGGGGCCAGCCCCAGCATTTT. Amino acids: CASSGVRGQPQHF.

The chain links TRBV10-3 to TRBJ2-7, with TRBD1 matching over 10 bases. Germline loops: CDR1 ENHRY, CDR2 SYGVKD. The CDR3 loop spans 13 amino acids. V lost 10 bases, J lost 5 bases, and 8 bases stayed unmatched. CDR3 sequence reads: CATTGTGVDEQYF. The CDR3 nucleotides read TGTGCCACCACCGGGACAGGGGTGGACGAGCAGTACTTC.

The V gene is TRBV5-6, the J gene TRBJ1-2, with 9 bases identical to TRBD1. After removal of 4 bases from V and 10 bases from J, the junction contained 8 bases not matched to a gene. Germline lookup yields CDR1 SGHDT and CDR2 YYEEEE. The CDR3 runs to 13 residues. In DNA, the CDR3 is TGTGCCAGCAGCATGGACAGGGGTGTAGTCTACACCTTC. Its translation is CASSMDRGVVYTF. Combining the CDR3 with reference TRBV5-6 and TRBJ1-2 gives the whole variable domain DAGVTQSPTHLIKTRGQQVTLRCSPKSGHDTVSWYQQALGQGPQFIFQYYEEEERQRGNFPDRFSGHQFPNYSSELNVNALLLGDSALYLCASSMDRGVVYTFGSGTRLTVV.

The chain's CDR3 is CASSLQGVTNQPQHF. CDR3 sequence (DNA): TGTGCCAGCAGTTTACAGGGCGTTACTAATCAGCCCCAGCATTTT. This chain joins TRBV27 and TRBJ1-5, with a tentative D call TRBD1 (5 bases). V gave up 2 bases and J gave up 4 bases, with 12 bases separating them. Germline values: CDR1 MNHEY, CDR2 SMNVEV (reference sequence). This CDR3 has 15 residues.

J is TRBJ1-5 and V is TRBV19; D not certain. The V end lost 6 bases, the J end lost 3 bases, and 12 bases lay between the germline ends. This CDR3 comprises 14 residues. The germline gives CDR1 LNHDA, CDR2 SQIVND (reference sequence). CDR3 loop: CASRQLGDNQPQHF. The CDR3 nucleotides read TGTGCCAGTAGGCAATTGGGAGACAATCAGCCCCAGCATTTT.

This chain connects TRBV9 to TRBJ1-6; 9 nucleotides match TRBD1. Germline CDR1 and CDR2: SGDLS and YYNGEE. The J segment lost 8 bases and the V segment lost 4 bases, leaving 7 bases of the junction unmatched. The CDR3 extends over 15 amino acids. CDR3: CASSPRDRADSPLHF. Written as DNA, the CDR3 is TGTGCCAGCAGCCCCCGGGACAGGGCGGATTCACCCCTCCACTTT. Complete variable domain (other parts from reference TRBV9 and TRBJ1-6): DSGVTQTPKHLITATGQRVTLRCSPRSGDLSVYWYQQSLDQGLQFLIQYYNGEERAKGNILERFSAQQFPDLHSELNLSSLELGDSALYFCASSPRDRADSPLHFGNGTRLTVT.

V gene TRBV9 combines with J gene TRBJ2-1, with D possibly matching TRBD2 (7 bases). The CDR3 totals 19 residues. The ends were cut back, 0 bases at V and 0 bases at J, with 19 bases in the middle. The V gene's germline CDR1 is SGDLS and CDR2 YYNGEE. CDR3 protein: CASSVVASGGGGSYNEQFF. CDR3 coding DNA: TGTGCCAGCAGCGTAGTTGCTAGCGGAGGGGGGGGCTCCTACAATGAGCAGTTCTTC. The full variable domain, completed using reference TRBV9 and TRBJ2-1, is DSGVTQTPKHLITATGQRVTLRCSPRSGDLSVYWYQQSLDQGLQFLIQYYNGEERAKGNILERFSAQQFPDLHSELNLSSLELGDSALYFCASSVVASGGGGSYNEQFFGPGTRLTVL.

The V gene is TRBV29-1, the J gene TRBJ2-1, with 10 bases lining up with TRBD1. The CDR3 runs 14 residues. V lost 3 bases to trimming and J lost 7 bases; unmatched junction nucleotides: 6. CDR1 and CDR2 (germline): SQVTM, ANQGSEA. In DNA form, the CDR3 reads TGCAGCGTTGAGGGGACAGGGGTCGGTAATGAGCAGTTCTTC. Its protein is CSVEGTGVGNEQFF.

CDR3 DNA sequence: TGTGCCAGCAGCTTTGGGGGTTCCGGGGGGGCCTACACCGGGGAGCTGTTTTTT. Amino acids: CASSFGGSGGAYTGELFF. This chain links TRBV7-3 with TRBJ2-2; 8 nucleotides agree with TRBD2. CDR3 length: 18 amino acids. V dropped 3 bases and J dropped 3; count of bases not matched to a gene: 12. Germline V gene data show CDR1 as SGHTA and CDR2 as FQGTGA.

This chain connects TRBV18 to TRBJ2-5; TRBD2 matches 9 bases. In germline, CDR1 is KGHSH, CDR2 LQKENI. This CDR3 is built from 15 residues. Losses at the gene ends were 3 bases for V and 2 bases for J; bases not matched to a gene: 4. CDR3: CASSPGTSGQETQYF. CDR3 coding DNA: TGTGCCAGCTCACCGGGAACTAGCGGGCAAGAGACCCAGTACTTC.

With regard to this clone: This sample includes further DNA sequences coding for the same CDR3. The gene calls are TRBV5-1 and TRBJ2-2, with TRBD1 matching 7 bases. The length of the CDR3 is 14 residues. The germline V gene has CDR1 SGHRS and CDR2 YFSETQ. Trimming removed 2 bases from V and 6 bases from J; junction bases left unmatched: 4. The CDR3, as DNA: TGCGCCAGCAGCTTAGGCCAGGGGGCCGGGGAGCTGTTTTTT. It is translated as CASSLGQGAGELFF.

This chain joins TRBV9 and TRBJ2-1; tentatively, D is TRBD2 (6 bases). CDR1 and CDR2 (germline): SGDLS, YYNGEE. V was pared by 4 bases and J by 10 bases, with 18 bases between. The CDR3 spans 14 residues. The CDR3 loop is CASSTGTSLREQFF. The CDR3 nucleotides read TGTGCCAGCAGCACTGGGACTTCTCTTCGGGAGCAGTTCTTC.

The DNA of the CDR3 is TGTGCCTGCCGGAGGGTCTCTGGGGCCAACGTCCTGACTTTC. Translating gives CACRRVSGANVLTF. The chain employs TRBV27 and TRBJ2-6; the D gene is possibly TRBD2 (6 bases). Germline V gene sequence: CDR1 MNHEY, CDR2 SMNVEV (reference sequence). The CDR3 has 14 residues. The germline V and J ends were trimmed by 11 bases and 0 bases, with 11 bases remaining between them. Complete variable domain (other parts from reference TRBV27 and TRBJ2-6): EAQVTQNPRYLITVTGKKLTVTCSQNMNHEYMSWYRQDPGLGLRQIYYSMNVEVTDKGDVPEGYKVSRKEKRNFPLILESPSPNQTSLYFCACRRVSGANVLTFGAGSRLTVL.

This clone was detected only a few times. The rearrangement uses TRBV7-8 and TRBJ2-1, with D hard to call. The CDR3 sequence is 13 residues long. Trimming stripped 5 bases from V and 7 bases from J, with 12 bases between. Germline CDR1 and CDR2: SGHVS and FQNEAQ. The DNA of the CDR3 is TGTGCCAGCAGCCTGCTAGAAACTAATGAGCAGTTCTTC. Its protein product is CASSLLETNEQFF.

The chain is built from TRBV27 and TRBJ2-7; TRBD2 agrees at 8 bases. CDR1 is MNHEY, CDR2 SMNVEV, per germline (reference sequence). The V gene end was trimmed by 6 bases and the J gene end by 0 bases; junction bases not matched to a gene: 13. The CDR3 has 17 residues. The CDR3, as DNA: TGTGCCAGCAGGATAGCCCCGGGTAGCGGGAACTCCTACGAGCAGTACTTC. Its protein is CASRIAPGSGNSYEQYF.

This clone was recorded a few times. This chain links TRBV6-6 with TRBJ1-3, with D tentatively TRBD1 (6 bases). Per the germline V gene, CDR1 is MNHNY and CDR2 is SVGAGI (reference sequence). V lost 8 bases and J 4 bases, leaving 15 bases between the germline ends. This CDR3 has 14 amino acids. The CDR3 loop reads CASYESGVGNTIYF. The CDR3 DNA is TGTGCCAGCTACGAATCAGGGGTCGGAAACACCATATATTTT.

This sequence joins TRBV5-4 and TRBJ2-1; the match to TRBD2 covers 12 bases. CDR1 SGHNT and CDR2 YYREEE come from the germline V gene (reference sequence). The CDR3 has 16 residues. J gave up 8 bases and V 2 bases, and 8 bases lay outside the gene matches. CDR3 in DNA: TGTGCCAGCAGCTTACGGACTAGCGGGAATTTTGATGAGCAGTTCTTC. Amino acid sequence: CASSLRTSGNFDEQFF.

This sequence joins TRBV5-4 and TRBJ2-7; D not certain. Germline V gives CDR1 SGHNT, CDR2 YYREEE (reference sequence). The CDR3 sequence is 11 residues long. Deletions cut 2 bases from V and 3 bases from J, with 3 bases between. The CDR3, as DNA: TGTGCCAGCAGCTTTAACTACGAGCAGTACTTC. This encodes CASSFNYEQYF.

V is TRBV28 and J is TRBJ2-5; 7 bases agree with TRBD1. Germline V gives CDR1 MDHEN, CDR2 SYDVKM. V was pared by 2 bases and J by 5 bases, with 8 bases of the junction left unmatched. The CDR3 length is 15 residues. The CDR3 here is CASSLPLTGSETQYF. The CDR3 DNA sequence: TGTGCCAGCAGTTTACCCCTGACAGGGTCGGAGACCCAGTACTTC. Based on the CDR3 plus reference TRBV28 and TRBJ2-5, the full variable domain is DVKVTQSSRYLVKRTGEKVFLECVQDMDHENMFWYRQDPGLGLRLIYFSYDVKMKEKGDIPEGYSVSREKKERFSLILESASTNQTSMYLCASSLPLTGSETQYFGPGTRLLVL.

The chain employs TRBV5-1 and TRBJ2-1; 9 positions agree with TRBD2. The CDR3 covers 18 residues. CDR1 SGHRS and CDR2 YFSETQ come from the germline V gene. V shed 0 bases and J 6 bases; nucleotides not matched to a gene: 13. DNA of the CDR3: TGCGCCAGCAGCTTGGACCCTCTATGGCGGGGGGGCCTCAATGAGCAGTTCTTC. Translated: CASSLDPLWRGGLNEQFF.

The V call is TRBV9, the J call TRBJ2-1, with D possibly TRBD2 on 5 matching bases. The CDR3 spans 15 residues. With 0 bases removed from V and 6 bases from J, the gap between germline ends came to 13 bases. Per germline, CDR1 SGDLS and CDR2 YYNGEE. CDR3 sequence: CASSVGSERFNEQFF. In DNA form, the CDR3 reads TGTGCCAGCAGCGTAGGTAGCGAGAGGTTCAATGAGCAGTTCTTC.